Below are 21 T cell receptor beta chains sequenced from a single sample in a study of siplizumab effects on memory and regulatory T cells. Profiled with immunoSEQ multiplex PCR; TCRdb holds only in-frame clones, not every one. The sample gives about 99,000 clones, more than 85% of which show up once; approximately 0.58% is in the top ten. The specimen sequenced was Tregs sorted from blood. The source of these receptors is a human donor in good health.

CDR3 amino acids: CAISGPIVQEGDEQFF. The CDR3, as DNA: TGTGCCATCAGTGGCCCTATCGTCCAGGAAGGAGATGAGCAGTTCTTC. The chain joins TRBV10-3 to TRBJ2-1; D remains unclear. Germline CDR1 reads ENHRY; CDR2 reads SYGVKD. The CDR3 contains 16 residues. The germline V and J ends were trimmed by 4 bases and 8 bases, with 21 bases remaining between them.

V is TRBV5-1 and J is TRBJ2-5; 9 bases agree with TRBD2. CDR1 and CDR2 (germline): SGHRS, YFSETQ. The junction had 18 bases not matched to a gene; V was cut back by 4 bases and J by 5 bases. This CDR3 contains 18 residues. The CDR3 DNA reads TGCGCCAGCAGCATGGGTTTGAGGATAGCGGGAGCCGGGGAGACCCAGTACTTC. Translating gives CASSMGLRIAGAGETQYF.

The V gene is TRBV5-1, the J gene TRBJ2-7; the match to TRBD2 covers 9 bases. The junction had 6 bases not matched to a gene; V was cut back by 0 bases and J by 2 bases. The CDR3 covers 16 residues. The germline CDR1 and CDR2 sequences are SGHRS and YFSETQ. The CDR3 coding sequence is TGCGCCAGCAGCTTGGCGGGCGGGAGGGTCCCCTACGAGCAGTACTTC. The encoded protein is CASSLAGGRVPYEQYF. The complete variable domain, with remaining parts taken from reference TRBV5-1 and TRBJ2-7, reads KAGVTQTPRYLIKTRGQQVTLSCSPISGHRSVSWYQQTPGQGLQFLFEYFSETQRNKGNFPGRFSGRQFSNSRSEMNVSTLELGDSALYLCASSLAGGRVPYEQYFGPGTRLTVT.

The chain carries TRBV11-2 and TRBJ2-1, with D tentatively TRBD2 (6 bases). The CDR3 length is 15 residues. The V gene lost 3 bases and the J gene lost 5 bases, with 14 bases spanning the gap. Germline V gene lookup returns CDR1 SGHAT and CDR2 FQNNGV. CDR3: CASSLERATHNEQFF. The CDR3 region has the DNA TGTGCCAGCAGCTTGGAGCGGGCTACCCACAATGAGCAGTTCTTC.

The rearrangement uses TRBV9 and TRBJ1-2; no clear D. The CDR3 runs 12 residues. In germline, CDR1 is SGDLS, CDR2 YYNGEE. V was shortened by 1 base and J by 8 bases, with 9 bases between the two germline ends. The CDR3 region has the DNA TGTGCCAGCAGCGTACTGGGGTACGGCTACACCTTC. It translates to CASSVLGYGYTF.

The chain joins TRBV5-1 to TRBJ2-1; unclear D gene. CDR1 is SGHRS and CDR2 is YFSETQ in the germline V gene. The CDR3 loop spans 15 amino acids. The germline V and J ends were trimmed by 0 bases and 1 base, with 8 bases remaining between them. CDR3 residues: CASSLEGRSYNEQFF. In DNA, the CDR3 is TGCGCCAGCAGCTTGGAGGGTCGGTCCTACAATGAGCAGTTCTTC.

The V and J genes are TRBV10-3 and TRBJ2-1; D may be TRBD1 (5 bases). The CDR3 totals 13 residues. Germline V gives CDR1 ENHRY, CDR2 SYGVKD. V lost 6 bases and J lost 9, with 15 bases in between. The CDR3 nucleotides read TGTGCCATCAGACGCGACTTGCAGGGTGAGCAGTTCTTC. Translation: CAIRRDLQGEQFF.

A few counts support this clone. The CDR3 spells CASELAGGTGELFF. Written as DNA, the CDR3 is TGTGCCTCCGAACTAGCGGGGGGCACCGGGGAGCTGTTTTTT. The J gene is TRBJ2-2, the V gene TRBV19, with TRBD2 matching over 12 bases. The germline V gene has CDR1 LNHDA and CDR2 SQIVND (reference sequence). The length of the CDR3 is 14 residues. J gave up 4 bases and V 11 bases, and 5 bases lay outside the gene matches.

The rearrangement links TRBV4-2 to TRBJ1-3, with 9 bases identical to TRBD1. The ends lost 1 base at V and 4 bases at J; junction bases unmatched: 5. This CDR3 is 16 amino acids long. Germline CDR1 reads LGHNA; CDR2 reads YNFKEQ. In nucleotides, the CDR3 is TGTGCCAGCAGCCAAGTGTCGGGACAGGGAGGAAACACCATATATTTT. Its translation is CASSQVSGQGGNTIYF.

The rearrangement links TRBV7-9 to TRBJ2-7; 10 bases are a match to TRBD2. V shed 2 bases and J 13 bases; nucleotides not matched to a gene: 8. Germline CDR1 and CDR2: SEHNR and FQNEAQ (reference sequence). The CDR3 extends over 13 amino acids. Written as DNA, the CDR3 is TGTGCCAGCAGCTTAACCGAGGGACTAGCGAACTACTTC. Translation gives CASSLTEGLANYF.

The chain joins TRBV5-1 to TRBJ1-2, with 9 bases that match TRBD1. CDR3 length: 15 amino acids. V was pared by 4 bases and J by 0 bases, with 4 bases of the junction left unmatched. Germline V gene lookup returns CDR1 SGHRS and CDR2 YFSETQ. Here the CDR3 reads CASSPGDRANYGYTF. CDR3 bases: TGCGCCAGCAGCCCCGGGGACAGGGCTAACTATGGCTACACCTTC.

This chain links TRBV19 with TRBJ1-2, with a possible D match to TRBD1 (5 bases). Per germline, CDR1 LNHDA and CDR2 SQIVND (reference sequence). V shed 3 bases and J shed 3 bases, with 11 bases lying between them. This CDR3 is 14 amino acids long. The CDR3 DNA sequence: TGTGCCAGTAGTATTTCCGGGGGAGACTATGGCTACACCTTC. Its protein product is CASSISGGDYGYTF. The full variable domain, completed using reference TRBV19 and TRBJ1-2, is DGGITQSPKYLFRKEGQNVTLSCEQNLNHDAMYWYRQDPGQGLRLIYYSQIVNDFQKGDIAEGYSVSREKKESFPLTVTSAQKNPTAFYLCASSISGGDYGYTFGSGTRLTVV.

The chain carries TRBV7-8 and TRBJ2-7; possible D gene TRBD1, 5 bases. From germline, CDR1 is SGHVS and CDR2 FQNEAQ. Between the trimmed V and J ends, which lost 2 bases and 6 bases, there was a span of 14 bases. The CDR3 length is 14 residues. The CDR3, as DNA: TGTGCCAGCAGCTTACTCCAGGGTTTGGCCGAGCAGTACTTC. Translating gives CASSLLQGLAEQYF.

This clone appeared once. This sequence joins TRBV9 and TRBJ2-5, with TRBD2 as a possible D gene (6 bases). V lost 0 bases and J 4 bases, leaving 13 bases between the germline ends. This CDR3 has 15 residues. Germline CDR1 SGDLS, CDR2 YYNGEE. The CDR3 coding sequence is TGTGCCAGCAGCGTAGGCTTAGCGGCGGGAGAGACCCAGTACTTC. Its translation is CASSVGLAAGETQYF.

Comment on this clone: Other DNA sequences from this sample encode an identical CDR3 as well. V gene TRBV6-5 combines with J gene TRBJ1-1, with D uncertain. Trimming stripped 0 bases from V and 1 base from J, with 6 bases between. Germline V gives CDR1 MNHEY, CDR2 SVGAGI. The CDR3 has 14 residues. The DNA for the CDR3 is TGTGCCAGCAGTTACTCCGGCGGGAACACTGAAGCTTTCTTT. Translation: CASSYSGGNTEAFF.

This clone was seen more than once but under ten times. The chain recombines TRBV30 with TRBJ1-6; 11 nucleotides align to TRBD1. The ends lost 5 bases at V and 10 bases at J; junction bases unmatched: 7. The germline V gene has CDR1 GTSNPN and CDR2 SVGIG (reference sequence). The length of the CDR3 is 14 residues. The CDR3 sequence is CAWLRTGGGSPLHF. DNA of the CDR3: TGTGCCTGGCTTAGGACAGGGGGCGGCTCACCCCTCCACTTT.

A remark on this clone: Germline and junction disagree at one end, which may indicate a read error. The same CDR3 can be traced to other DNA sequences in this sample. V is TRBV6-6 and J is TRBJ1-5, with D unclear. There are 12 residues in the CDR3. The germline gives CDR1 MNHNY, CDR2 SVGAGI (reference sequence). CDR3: CASSYLYSPQHF. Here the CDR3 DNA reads TGCGCCAGCAGTTACTTGTATTCGCCCCAGCATTTT.

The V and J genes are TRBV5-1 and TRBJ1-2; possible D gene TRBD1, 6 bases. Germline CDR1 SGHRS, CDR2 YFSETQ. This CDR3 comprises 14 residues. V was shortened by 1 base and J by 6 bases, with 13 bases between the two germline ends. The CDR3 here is CASSLSRGGNGYTF. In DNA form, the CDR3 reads TGCGCCAGCAGCTTGTCCAGGGGTGGAAATGGCTACACCTTC. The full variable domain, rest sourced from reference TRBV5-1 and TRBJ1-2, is KAGVTQTPRYLIKTRGQQVTLSCSPISGHRSVSWYQQTPGQGLQFLFEYFSETQRNKGNFPGRFSGRQFSNSRSEMNVSTLELGDSALYLCASSLSRGGNGYTFGSGTRLTVV.

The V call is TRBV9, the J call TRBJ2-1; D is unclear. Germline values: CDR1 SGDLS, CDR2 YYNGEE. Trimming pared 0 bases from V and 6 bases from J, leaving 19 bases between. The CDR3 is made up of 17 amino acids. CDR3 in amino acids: CASSVDSFGWFGNEQFF. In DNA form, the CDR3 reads TGTGCCAGCAGCGTAGATAGTTTCGGGTGGTTCGGCAATGAGCAGTTCTTC.

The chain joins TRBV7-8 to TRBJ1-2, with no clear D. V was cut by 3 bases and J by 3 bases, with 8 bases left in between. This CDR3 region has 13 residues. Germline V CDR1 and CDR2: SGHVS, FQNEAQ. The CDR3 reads CASSLARDYGYTF. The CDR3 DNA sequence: TGTGCCAGCAGCTTGGCCAGAGACTATGGCTACACCTTC.

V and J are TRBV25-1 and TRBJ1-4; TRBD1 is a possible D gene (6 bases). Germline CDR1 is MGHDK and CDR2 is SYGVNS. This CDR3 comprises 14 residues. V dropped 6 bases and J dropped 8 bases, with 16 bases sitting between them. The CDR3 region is CASRKGGGREKLFF. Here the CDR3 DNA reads TGTGCCAGCAGAAAAGGAGGGGGGAGGGAAAAACTGTTTTTT. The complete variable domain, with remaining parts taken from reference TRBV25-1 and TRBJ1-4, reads EADIYQTPRYLVIGTGKKITLECSQTMGHDKMYWYQQDPGMELHLIHYSYGVNSTEKGDLSSESTVSRIRTEHFPLTLESARPSHTSQYLCASRKGGGREKLFFGSGTQLSVL.